The present T cell receptor beta chain was sequenced within a study of T cell repertoires in cytomegalovirus infection. Study results and limitations: Ex vivo responses were dominated by HLA-C-restricted CMV-specific TCR beta clonotypes.

Germline CDR1 reads SGHTA; CDR2 reads FQGNSA. V was pared by 5 bases and J by 7 bases, with 9 bases of the junction left unmatched. The CDR3 runs 17 residues. Many counts were recorded for this clonotype. Antigen specificity is unknown. MiXCR, run by TCRdb on the reads, gives a single entry per CDR3 protein. The sample lists about 260,000 distinct CDR3 sequences; roughly 15% were seen once. Sequencing was performed on PBMCs. The source is a human donor in good health (CMV status not recorded). Some clones in this sample may be carry-over from other donors' samples. The rearrangement uses TRBV7-2 and TRBJ2-2; 14 nucleotides agree with TRBD2. CDR3 protein: CASSRQGLAGVGGELFF. The CDR3 DNA reads as TGTGCCAGCAGCCGCCAGGGACTAGCGGGAGTAGGCGGGGAGCTGTTTTTT.